The sequence of this TCR beta chain was determined in a study of blood T cell repertoires in COVID-19. Study summary: Sources were T cells, B-cell-depleted T cells, or PBMCs; the material itself was cDNA or gDNA.

Germline V lookup: CDR1 MNHEY, CDR2 SVGAGI. The CDR3 consists of 12 residues. V trimming: 8 bases; J trimming: 2 bases; junction bases outside the gene matches: 0. In the authors' workflow: Researchers report that nucleated cell counts were estimated from reference gene primer amplification. The method was immunoSEQ multiplex PCR; TCRdb's version includes in-frame clones alone and lacks a portion of them. V, J and clone size are those of that table, while D and trimming were read from the DNA. The sample records roughly 340,000 clones, about 90% being singletons. The rearrangement uses TRBV6-5 and TRBJ1-3; 7 bases line up with TRBD1. This TCR came from a woman aged 18 to 35 who had recovered from COVID-19. The sequenced sample was peripheral blood. In DNA form, the CDR3 reads TGTGCCAGCCAGGGGGCTGGAAACACCATATATTTT. This encodes CASQGAGNTIYF.